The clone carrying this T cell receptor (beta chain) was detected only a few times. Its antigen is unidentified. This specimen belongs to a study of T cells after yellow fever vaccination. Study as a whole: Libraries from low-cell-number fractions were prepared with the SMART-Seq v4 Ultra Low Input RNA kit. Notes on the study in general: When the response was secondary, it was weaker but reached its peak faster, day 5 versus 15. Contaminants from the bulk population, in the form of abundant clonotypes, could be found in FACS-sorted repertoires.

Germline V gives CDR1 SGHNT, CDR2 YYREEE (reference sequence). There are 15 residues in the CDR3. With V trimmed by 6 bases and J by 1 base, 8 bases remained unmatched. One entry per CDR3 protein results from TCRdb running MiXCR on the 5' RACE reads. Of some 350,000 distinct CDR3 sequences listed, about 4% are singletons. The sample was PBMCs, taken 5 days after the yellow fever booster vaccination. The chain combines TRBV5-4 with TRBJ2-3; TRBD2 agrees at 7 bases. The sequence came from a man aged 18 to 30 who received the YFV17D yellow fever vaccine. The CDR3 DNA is TGTGCCAGCACCCCTGGGGGGGGACGCACAGATACGCAGTATTTT. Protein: CASTPGGGRTDTQYF.